This TCR beta chain is drawn from a study of blood T cell repertoires in COVID-19. Study in general: From the United States, Italy and Spain came samples of acute and convalescent COVID-19. The analysed material was cDNA or gDNA that came from T cells, B-cell-depleted T cells, or PBMCs.

Profiled with immunoSEQ multiplex PCR; TCRdb holds only in-frame clones, not every one. The data hold about 49,000 clones, with roughly 90% observed a single time. The source material was peripheral blood. This TCR was sampled from a man older than 75 with acute or convalescent COVID-19.

In nucleotides, the CDR3 is TGCGCCAGCAGCTTGGAGCTCAGGGTGGCCACCGGGGAGCTGTTTTTT. This encodes CASSLELRVATGELFF. The chain combines TRBV5-1 with TRBJ2-2; D may be TRBD1 (5 bases). CDR1 and CDR2 (germline): SGHRS, YFSETQ. The ends were cut back, 0 bases at V and 4 bases at J, with 13 bases in the middle. The CDR3 has 16 residues.